The T cell receptor beta chain described here comes from a study of response to subunit inactivated influenza vaccine. TCRdb itself ran the RT-PCR reads through MiXCR, one entry per CDR3 protein. This sample has about half a million distinct CDR3 sequences, with 11% found just once. CDR1 is SQVTM, CDR2 ANQGSEA, per germline. The V and J ends lost 7 bases and 0 bases respectively, with 12 bases between them. This CDR3 has 13 amino acids. This clonotype was detected many times. Sequenced material: PBMCs from blood, taken 45 days after vaccination. The chain combines TRBV29-1 with TRBJ1-1, with D perhaps matching TRBD1 (5 bases). This TCR came from a man aged 50-60 years who received an inactivated influenza vaccine. The CDR3 coding sequence is TGCAGCGCATCACAGGTTATGAACACTGAAGCTTTCTTT. Its translation: CSASQVMNTEAFF.